A selection of T cell receptor beta chains follows, all from one sample in a study of blood T cell repertoires in COVID-19. The protocol was immunoSEQ multiplex PCR, while the TCRdb copy is restricted to in-frame clones and leaves out a portion. This table has about 300,000 clones, around 88% appearing once. Sequencing used peripheral blood. These receptors were collected from a woman in her fifties or sixties with acute or convalescent COVID-19. The CDR3 runs from the conserved cysteine through the conserved F or W. Each record gives: V gene, J gene, D gene, clone size, CDR3 DNA, CDR3 protein. The D gene is left open where the match is weak. The size entry is marked missing in some rows and otherwise reads once, few, many or a size class.

TRBV29-1,TRBJ2-7,-,-,TGCAGCGTTGAGGCCAGACTCCGCCCCGGAGAGCAGTACTTC,CSVEARLRPGEQYF
TRBV7-3,TRBJ1-6,-,-,TGTGCCAGCAGCTTTTCGAATTCACCCCTCCACTTT,CASSFSNSPLHF
TRBV18,TRBJ2-1,TRBD2,-,TGTGCCAGCTCACCACTCGTCGAGCGGGAGTGGGGTGAGCAGTTCTTC,CASSPLVEREWGEQFF
TRBV7-8,TRBJ1-3,-,-,TGTGCCAGCAGCTTAGTTCAGGGAAGCTCTGGAAACACCATATATTTT,CASSLVQGSSGNTIYF
TRBV10-3,TRBJ1-1,-,-,TGTGCCATCAGTGAGGGGGCCTTGAACACTGAAGCTTTCTTT,CAISEGALNTEAFF
TRBV5-1,TRBJ2-2,-,-,TGCGCCAGCAGCCAAAACGGGTTGGACACCGGGGAGCTGTTTTTT,CASSQNGLDTGELFF
TRBV7-9,TRBJ1-4,-,-,TGTGCCAGCAGCCCTATGCGCGGGATTGCAACTAATGAAAAACTGTTTTTT,CASSPMRGIATNEKLFF
TRBV11-2,TRBJ1-3,-,-,TGTGCCAGCAGCCCGACAGGCTCTGGAAACACCATATATTTT,CASSPTGSGNTIYF
TRBV19,TRBJ1-2,TRBD1,-,TGTGCCAGTAGTATCATGGGGACAGGGGAGAATGGCTACACCTTC,CASSIMGTGENGYTF
TRBV5-1,TRBJ2-1,TRBD1,-,TGCGCCAGCAGCTTGGGGGGGACAGTTGGAGTCAATGAGCAGTTCTTC,CASSLGGTVGVNEQFF
TRBV19,TRBJ1-2,TRBD1,-,TGTGCCAGTAGTTCCCGGACAGGGGGTGCCTATGGCTACACCTTC,CASSSRTGGAYGYTF
TRBV6-5,TRBJ2-2,TRBD2,-,TGTGCCAGCAGTTACTCCGGGACTAGCAGTGGCGGGGAGCTGTTTTTT,CASSYSGTSSGGELFF
TRBV4-1,TRBJ2-7,TRBD2,few,TGCGCCAGCAGCCATTTAGCGGGAGCTGTTTCCTACGAGCAGTACTTC,CASSHLAGAVSYEQYF
TRBV5-6,TRBJ1-2,-,once,TGTGCCAGCAGCTTGGAGTTTGGGGGCGCGAGCTACACCTTC,CASSLEFGGASYTF
TRBV2,TRBJ2-7,-,-,TGTGCCAGCAGTGAATACCGACAGCAAAACGAGCAGTACTTC,CASSEYRQQNEQYF
TRBV28,TRBJ2-1,TRBD2,-,TGTGCCAGCAGTGGATATAGCGGGGGGTTCTCCTACAATGAGCAGTTCTTC,CASSGYSGGFSYNEQFF
TRBV7-3,TRBJ2-3,TRBD2,few,TGTGCCAGCAGCCCCAGACTAGCGGGAGGAGGCACAGATACGCAGTATTTT,CASSPRLAGGGTDTQYF
TRBV19,TRBJ1-3,-,-,TGTGCCAGTAGTATGGTTCTGAGCTCTGGAAACACCATATATTTT,CASSMVLSSGNTIYF
TRBV14,TRBJ1-4,-,-,TGTGCCAGCAGCCAAGATATCCGGCGGAAAAAACTGTTTTTT,CASSQDIRRKKLFF
TRBV29-1,TRBJ2-5,TRBD2,-,TGCAGCGTTGTGCGGGAGGGCCGTCCAGAGACCCAGTACTTC,CSVVREGRPETQYF
TRBV19,TRBJ1-1,-,few,TGTGCCAGTAGTATAAAGGGGGTCCGACGAAAAGCTTTCTTT,CASSIKGVRRKAFF
TRBV21-1,TRBJ2-1,-,-,TGTGCCAGCAGCAACCATCGTAAGGGGTATGAGCAGTTCTTC,CASSNHRKGYEQFF
TRBV9,TRBJ2-3,TRBD1,-,TGTGCCAGCAGCGTAGGTACAGGGGGCACAGATACGCAGTATTTT,CASSVGTGGTDTQYF
TRBV24-1,TRBJ2-7,TRBD1,-,TGTGCCACCAGTGACTCCCGGACAGGGGGGAGGTACGAGCAGTACTTC,CATSDSRTGGRYEQYF
TRBV19,TRBJ1-1,-,once,TGTGCCAGTAGTCCAGAGGGCACTGAAGCTTTCTTT,CASSPEGTEAFF
TRBV11-2,TRBJ2-1,TRBD2,-,TGTGCCAGCAAGTTACTAGCGGGAGTAGGGAATGAGCAGTTCTTC,CASKLLAGVGNEQFF
TRBV6-5,TRBJ2-5,TRBD2,-,TGTGCCAGCAGGCGACTAGCGAAAGAGACCCAGTACTTC,CASRRLAKETQYF
TRBV3-1/TRBV3-2,TRBJ2-2,TRBD1,-,TGTGCCAGCAGCCAGAGAACAGGGGTTAGGAACACCGGGGAGCTGTTTTTT,CASSQRTGVRNTGELFF
TRBV29-1,TRBJ2-1,TRBD2,-,TGCAGCGTTGAGGGCGGGAGATTCGGGTACAATGAGCAGTTCTTC,CSVEGGRFGYNEQFF
TRBV18,TRBJ1-1,-,few,TGTGCCAGCTCACCCCCCGCTCGGGGGGCTTATTTTGCGAACACTGAAGCTTTCTTT,CASSPPARGAYFANTEAFF
TRBV27,TRBJ1-2,-,-,TGTGCCAGCAGTTTATATTTGGGCCAGAACTATGGCTACACCTTC,CASSLYLGQNYGYTF
TRBV7-2,TRBJ2-3,-,few,TGTGCCAGCAGCATGGCGGTCACAGATACGCAGTATTTT,CASSMAVTDTQYF
TRBV24-1,TRBJ2-1,TRBD2,-,TGTGCCACCAGTGGGGGGACTAGCGCAAATGAGCAGTTCTTC,CATSGGTSANEQFF
TRBV28,TRBJ2-1,-,-,TGTGCCAGCAGTTTAGACCCGGGAAGGGCTAATGAGCAGTTCTTC,CASSLDPGRANEQFF
TRBV19,TRBJ2-1,TRBD2,-,TGTGCCAGTACCCCTCTAGCGGGAAGGGCCTACAATGAGCAGTTCTTC,CASTPLAGRAYNEQFF
TRBV28,TRBJ1-6,-,-,TGTGCCAGCATCGAAGGGGTTGCAGAGCATTCACCCCTCCACTTT,CASIEGVAEHSPLHF
TRBV1,TRBJ2-3,-,-,TGCACCAGCAGCCCGAAGCCGACTAGCGGGAGGGCCCCAGATACGCAGTATTTT,CTSSPKPTSGRAPDTQYF
TRBV7-9,TRBJ1-6,TRBD1,-,TGTGCCAGCAGCCCGACCCGGGACAGCAATTCACCCCTCCACTTT,CASSPTRDSNSPLHF
TRBV5-1,TRBJ1-6,TRBD1,-,TGCGCCAGCAGCTTCCAGGGGGATAATTCACCCCTCCACTTT,CASSFQGDNSPLHF
TRBV5-1,TRBJ2-6,-,-,TGCGCCAGCAGCCCGGGTAGATATTCTGGGGCCAACGTCCTGACTTTC,CASSPGRYSGANVLTF
TRBV20-1,TRBJ1-6,-,-,TGCAGTGCTAGTAGGGGGTACGATAATTCACCCCTCCACTTT,CSASRGYDNSPLHF
TRBV2,TRBJ2-2,TRBD1,-,TGTGCCAGCAGTCTGCAGGGGGCTTTTTCCGGGGAGCTGTTTTTT,CASSLQGAFSGELFF
TRBV6-5,TRBJ2-1,TRBD2,-,TGTGCCAGCCCTCGGGGGGACTACAATGAGCAGTTCTTC,CASPRGDYNEQFF
TRBV2,TRBJ1-1,TRBD1,-,TGTGCCAGCAGGAAGGACAGGCAGAACACTGAAGCTTTCTTT,CASRKDRQNTEAFF
TRBV5-4,TRBJ1-1,TRBD1,-,TGTGCCTACAAAACAGGGGACACTGAAGCTTTCTTT,CAYKTGDTEAFF